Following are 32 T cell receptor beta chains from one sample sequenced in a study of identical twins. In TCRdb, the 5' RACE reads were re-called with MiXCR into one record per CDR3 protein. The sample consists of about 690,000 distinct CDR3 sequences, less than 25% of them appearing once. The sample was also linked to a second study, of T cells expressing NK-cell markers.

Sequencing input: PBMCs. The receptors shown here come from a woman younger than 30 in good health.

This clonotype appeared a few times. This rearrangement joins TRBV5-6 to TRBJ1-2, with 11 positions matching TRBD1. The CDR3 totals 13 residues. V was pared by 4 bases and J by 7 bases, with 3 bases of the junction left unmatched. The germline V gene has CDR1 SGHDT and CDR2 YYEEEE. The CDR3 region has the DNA TGTGCCAGCAGCGGAGGACAGGGGGCTGGCTACACCTTC. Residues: CASSGGQGAGYTF.

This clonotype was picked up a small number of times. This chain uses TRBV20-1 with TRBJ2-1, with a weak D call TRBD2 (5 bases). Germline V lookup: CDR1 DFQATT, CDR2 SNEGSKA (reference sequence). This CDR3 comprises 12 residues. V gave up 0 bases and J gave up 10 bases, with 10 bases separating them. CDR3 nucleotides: TGCAGTGCTAGAGATGAGGGTTTCGAGCAGTTCTTC. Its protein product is CSARDEGFEQFF.

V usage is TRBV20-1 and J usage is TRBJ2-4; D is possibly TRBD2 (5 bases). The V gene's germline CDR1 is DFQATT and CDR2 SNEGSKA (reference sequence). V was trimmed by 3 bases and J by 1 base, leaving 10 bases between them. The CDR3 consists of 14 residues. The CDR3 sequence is CSASRGNAKNIQYF. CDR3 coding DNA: TGCAGTGCTAGCCGGGGTAATGCCAAAAACATTCAGTACTTC.

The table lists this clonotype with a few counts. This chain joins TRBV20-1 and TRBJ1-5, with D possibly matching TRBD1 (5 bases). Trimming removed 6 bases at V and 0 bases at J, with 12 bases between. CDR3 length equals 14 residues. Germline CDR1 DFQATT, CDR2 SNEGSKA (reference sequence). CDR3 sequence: CSAPGGSSNQPQHF. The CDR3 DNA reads TGCAGTGCCCCGGGGGGAAGTAGCAATCAGCCCCAGCATTTT.

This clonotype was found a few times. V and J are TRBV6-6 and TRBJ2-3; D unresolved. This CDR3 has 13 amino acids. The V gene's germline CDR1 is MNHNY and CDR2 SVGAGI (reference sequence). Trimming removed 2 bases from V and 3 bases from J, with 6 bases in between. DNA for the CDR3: TGTGCCAGCAGTTACGCACTTACAGATACGCAGTATTTT. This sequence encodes CASSYALTDTQYF.

This CDR3 reads CATSETGAKDTQYF. CDR3 sequence (DNA): TGTGCCACCAGCGAGACAGGGGCAAAAGATACGCAGTATTTT. The V gene is TRBV24-1, the J gene TRBJ2-3, with 8 positions matching TRBD1. The CDR3 has 14 residues. With 7 bases clipped from V and 5 bases from J, the junction kept 7 bases outside the gene matches. The V gene's germline CDR1 is KGHDR and CDR2 SFDVKD.

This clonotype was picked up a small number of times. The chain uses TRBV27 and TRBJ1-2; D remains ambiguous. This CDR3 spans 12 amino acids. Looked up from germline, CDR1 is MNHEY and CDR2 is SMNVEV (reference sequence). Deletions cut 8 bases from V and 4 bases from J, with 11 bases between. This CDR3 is CASGTIGYGYTF. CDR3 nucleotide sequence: TGTGCCAGCGGCACAATCGGCTATGGCTACACCTTC.

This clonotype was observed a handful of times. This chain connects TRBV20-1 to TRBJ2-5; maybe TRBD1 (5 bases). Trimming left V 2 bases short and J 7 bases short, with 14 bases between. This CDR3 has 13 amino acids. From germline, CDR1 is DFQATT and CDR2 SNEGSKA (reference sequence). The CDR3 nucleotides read TGCAGTGCTAGACTGGCAGGGCAGGGGACCCAGTACTTC. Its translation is CSARLAGQGTQYF.

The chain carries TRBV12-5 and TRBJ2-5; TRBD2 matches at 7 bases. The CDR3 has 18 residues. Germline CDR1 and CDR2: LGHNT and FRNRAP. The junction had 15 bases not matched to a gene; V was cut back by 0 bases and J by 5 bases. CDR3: CASGLVIGTSVVGETQYF. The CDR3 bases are TGTGCTAGTGGTTTGGTAATAGGTACTAGCGTCGTGGGGGAGACCCAGTACTTC.

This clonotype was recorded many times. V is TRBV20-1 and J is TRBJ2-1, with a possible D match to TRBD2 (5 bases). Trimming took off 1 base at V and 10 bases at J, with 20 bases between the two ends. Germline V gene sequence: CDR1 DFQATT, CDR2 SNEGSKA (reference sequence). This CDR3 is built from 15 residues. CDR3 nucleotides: TGCAGTGCTAGAGTATCAGCGGAACCAAGCACCGAGCAGTTCTTC. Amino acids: CSARVSAEPSTEQFF.

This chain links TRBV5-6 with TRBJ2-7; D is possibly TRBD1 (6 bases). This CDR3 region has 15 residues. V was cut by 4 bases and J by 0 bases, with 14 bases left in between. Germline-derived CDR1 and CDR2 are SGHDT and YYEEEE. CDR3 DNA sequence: TGTGCCAGCAGCACAGCCGGGACACACTCCTACGAGCAGTACTTC. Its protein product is CASSTAGTHSYEQYF.

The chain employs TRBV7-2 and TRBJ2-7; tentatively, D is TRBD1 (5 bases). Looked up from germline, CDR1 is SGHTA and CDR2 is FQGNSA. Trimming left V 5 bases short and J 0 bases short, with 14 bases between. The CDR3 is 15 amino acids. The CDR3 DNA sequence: TGTGCCAGCAGCCCAGCCTCGACAGCCTCCTACGAGCAGTACTTC. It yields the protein CASSPASTASYEQYF.

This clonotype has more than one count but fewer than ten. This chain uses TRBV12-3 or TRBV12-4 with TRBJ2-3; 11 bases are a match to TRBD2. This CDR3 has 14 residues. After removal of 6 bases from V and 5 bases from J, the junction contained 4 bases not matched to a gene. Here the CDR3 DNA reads TGTGCCAGCAGAAGGACTAGCGGGCGAGATACGCAGTATTTT. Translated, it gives CASRRTSGRDTQYF.

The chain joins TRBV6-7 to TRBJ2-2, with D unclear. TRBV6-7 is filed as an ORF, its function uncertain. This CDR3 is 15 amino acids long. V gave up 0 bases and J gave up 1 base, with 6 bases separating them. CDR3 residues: CASSYSYRNTGELFF. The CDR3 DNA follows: TGTGCCAGCAGTTACTCATATCGGAACACCGGGGAGCTGTTTTTT.

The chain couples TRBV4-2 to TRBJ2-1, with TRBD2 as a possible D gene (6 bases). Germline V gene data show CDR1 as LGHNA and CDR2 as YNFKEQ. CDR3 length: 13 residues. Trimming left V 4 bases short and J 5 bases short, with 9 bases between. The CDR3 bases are TGTGCCAGCAGCCCCCGGGAGCACAATGAGCAGTTCTTC. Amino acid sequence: CASSPREHNEQFF.

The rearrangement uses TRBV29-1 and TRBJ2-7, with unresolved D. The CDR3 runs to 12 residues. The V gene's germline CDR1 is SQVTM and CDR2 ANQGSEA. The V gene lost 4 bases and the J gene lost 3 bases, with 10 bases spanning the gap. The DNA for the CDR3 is TGCAGCGTTGTTCTGACGCACTACGAGCAGTACTTC. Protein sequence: CSVVLTHYEQYF.

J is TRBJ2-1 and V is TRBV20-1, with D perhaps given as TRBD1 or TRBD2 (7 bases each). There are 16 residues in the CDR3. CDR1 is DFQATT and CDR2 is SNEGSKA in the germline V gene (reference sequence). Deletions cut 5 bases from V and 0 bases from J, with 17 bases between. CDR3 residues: CSAYTGEGGSYNEQFF. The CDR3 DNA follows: TGCAGTGCTTACACAGGGGAGGGAGGCTCCTACAATGAGCAGTTCTTC.

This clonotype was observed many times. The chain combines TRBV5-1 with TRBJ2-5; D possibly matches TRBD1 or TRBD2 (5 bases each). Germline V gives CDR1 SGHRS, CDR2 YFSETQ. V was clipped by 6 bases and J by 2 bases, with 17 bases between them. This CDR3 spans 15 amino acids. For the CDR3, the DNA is TGCGCCAGCAAGCCGAGGGGAAATAGACAAGAGACCCAGTACTTC. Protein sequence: CASKPRGNRQETQYF.

CDR3 coding DNA: TGCGCCAGCAGCTCGGCAGGGGTTTTGGGTTTCGGGCAGTTCTTC. Translated, it gives CASSSAGVLGFGQFF. This chain links TRBV5-1 with TRBJ2-1; maybe TRBD1 (6 bases). The CDR3 has 15 residues. V lost 3 bases, J lost 12 bases, and 22 bases lay in between. Germline-derived CDR1 and CDR2 are SGHRS and YFSETQ.

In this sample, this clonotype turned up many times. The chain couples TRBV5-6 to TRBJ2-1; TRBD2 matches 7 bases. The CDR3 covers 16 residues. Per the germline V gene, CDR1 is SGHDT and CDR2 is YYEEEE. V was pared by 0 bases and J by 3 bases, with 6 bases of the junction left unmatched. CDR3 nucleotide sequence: TGTGCCAGCAGCTTGGCAGCTAGCGGAGGCTACAATGAGCAGTTCTTC. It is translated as CASSLAASGGYNEQFF. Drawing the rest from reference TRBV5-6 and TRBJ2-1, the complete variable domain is DAGVTQSPTHLIKTRGQQVTLRCSPKSGHDTVSWYQQALGQGPQFIFQYYEEEERQRGNFPDRFSGHQFPNYSSELNVNALLLGDSALYLCASSLAASGGYNEQFFGPGTRLTVL.

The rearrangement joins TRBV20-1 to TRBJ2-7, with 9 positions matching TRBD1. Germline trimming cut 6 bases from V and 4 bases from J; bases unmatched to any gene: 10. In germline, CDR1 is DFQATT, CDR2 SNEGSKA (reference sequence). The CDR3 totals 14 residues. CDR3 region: CSANFQTGGYEQYF. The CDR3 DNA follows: TGCAGTGCGAATTTCCAGACAGGGGGGTACGAGCAGTACTTC.

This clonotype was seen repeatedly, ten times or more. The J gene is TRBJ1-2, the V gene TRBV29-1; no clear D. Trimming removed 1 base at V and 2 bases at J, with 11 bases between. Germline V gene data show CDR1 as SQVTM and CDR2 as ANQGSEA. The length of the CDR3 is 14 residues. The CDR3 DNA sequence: TGCAGCGTTGAAGGGGTACAGATGAACTATGGCTACACCTTC. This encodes CSVEGVQMNYGYTF.

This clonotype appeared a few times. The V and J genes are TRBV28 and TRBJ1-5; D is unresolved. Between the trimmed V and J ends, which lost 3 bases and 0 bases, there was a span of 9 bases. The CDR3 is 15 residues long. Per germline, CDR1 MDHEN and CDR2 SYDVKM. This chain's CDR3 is CASSLADHSNQPQHF. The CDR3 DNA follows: TGTGCCAGCAGTTTGGCAGATCATAGCAATCAGCCCCAGCATTTT. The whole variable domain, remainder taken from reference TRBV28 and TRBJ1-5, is DVKVTQSSRYLVKRTGEKVFLECVQDMDHENMFWYRQDPGLGLRLIYFSYDVKMKEKGDIPEGYSVSREKKERFSLILESASTNQTSMYLCASSLADHSNQPQHFGDGTRLSIL.

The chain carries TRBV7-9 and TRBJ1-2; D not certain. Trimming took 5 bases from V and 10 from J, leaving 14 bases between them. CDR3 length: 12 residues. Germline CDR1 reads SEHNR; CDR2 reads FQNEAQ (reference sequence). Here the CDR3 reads CASSPSSGIYTF. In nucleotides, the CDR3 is TGTGCCAGCAGCCCCTCCTCGGGGATCTACACCTTC.

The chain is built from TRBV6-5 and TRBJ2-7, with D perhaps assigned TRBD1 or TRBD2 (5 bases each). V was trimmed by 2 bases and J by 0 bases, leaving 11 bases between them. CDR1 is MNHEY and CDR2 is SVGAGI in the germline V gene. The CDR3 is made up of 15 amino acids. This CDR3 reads CASSYAGSSSYEQYF. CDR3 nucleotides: TGTGCCAGCAGTTACGCAGGGAGCAGCTCCTACGAGCAGTACTTC.

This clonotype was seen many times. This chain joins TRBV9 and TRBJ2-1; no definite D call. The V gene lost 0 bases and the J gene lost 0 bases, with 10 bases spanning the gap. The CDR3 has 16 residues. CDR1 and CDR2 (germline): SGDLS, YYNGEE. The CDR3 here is CASSVGTLSSYNEQFF. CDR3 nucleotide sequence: TGTGCCAGCAGCGTAGGGACCTTGAGCTCCTACAATGAGCAGTTCTTC.

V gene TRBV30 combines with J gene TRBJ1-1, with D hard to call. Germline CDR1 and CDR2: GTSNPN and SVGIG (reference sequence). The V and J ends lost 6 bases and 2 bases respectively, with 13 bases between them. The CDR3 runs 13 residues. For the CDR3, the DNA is TGTGCCTGCGCGGGCCGTTTAAACACTGAAGCTTTCTTT. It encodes CACAGRLNTEAFF.

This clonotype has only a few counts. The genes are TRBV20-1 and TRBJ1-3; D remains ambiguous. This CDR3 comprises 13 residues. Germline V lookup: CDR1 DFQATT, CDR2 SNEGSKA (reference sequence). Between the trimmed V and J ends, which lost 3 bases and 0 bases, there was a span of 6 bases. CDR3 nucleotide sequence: TGCAGTGCTAGGGTCTTCTCTGGAAACACCATATATTTT. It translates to CSARVFSGNTIYF.

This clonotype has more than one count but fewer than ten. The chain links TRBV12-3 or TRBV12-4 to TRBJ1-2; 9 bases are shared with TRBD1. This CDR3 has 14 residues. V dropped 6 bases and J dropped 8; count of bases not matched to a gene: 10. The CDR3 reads CASSPAWTGDGYTF. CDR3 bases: TGTGCCAGCAGCCCAGCGTGGACAGGGGACGGCTACACCTTC.

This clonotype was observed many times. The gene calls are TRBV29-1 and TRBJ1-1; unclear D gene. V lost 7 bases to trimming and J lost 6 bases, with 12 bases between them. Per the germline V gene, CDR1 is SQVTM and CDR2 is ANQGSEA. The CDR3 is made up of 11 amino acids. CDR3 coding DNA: TGCAGCGGGAACGGGTATGCTGAAGCTTTCTTT. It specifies CSGNGYAEAFF.

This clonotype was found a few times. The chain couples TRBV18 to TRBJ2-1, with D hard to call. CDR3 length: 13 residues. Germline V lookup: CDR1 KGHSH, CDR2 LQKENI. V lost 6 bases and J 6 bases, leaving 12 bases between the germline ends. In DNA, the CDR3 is TGTGCCAGCTCTCCTACAACTTCCAATGAGCAGTTCTTC. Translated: CASSPTTSNEQFF.

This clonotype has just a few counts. In nucleotides, the CDR3 is TGCAGTGCCTACAGGGGGGAGGAGACCCAGTACTTC. Translated, it gives CSAYRGEETQYF. This chain links TRBV20-1 with TRBJ2-5, with TRBD1 matching over 8 bases. V lost 6 bases, J lost 5 bases, and 5 bases stayed unmatched. The CDR3 covers 12 residues. Germline loops: CDR1 DFQATT, CDR2 SNEGSKA (reference sequence).